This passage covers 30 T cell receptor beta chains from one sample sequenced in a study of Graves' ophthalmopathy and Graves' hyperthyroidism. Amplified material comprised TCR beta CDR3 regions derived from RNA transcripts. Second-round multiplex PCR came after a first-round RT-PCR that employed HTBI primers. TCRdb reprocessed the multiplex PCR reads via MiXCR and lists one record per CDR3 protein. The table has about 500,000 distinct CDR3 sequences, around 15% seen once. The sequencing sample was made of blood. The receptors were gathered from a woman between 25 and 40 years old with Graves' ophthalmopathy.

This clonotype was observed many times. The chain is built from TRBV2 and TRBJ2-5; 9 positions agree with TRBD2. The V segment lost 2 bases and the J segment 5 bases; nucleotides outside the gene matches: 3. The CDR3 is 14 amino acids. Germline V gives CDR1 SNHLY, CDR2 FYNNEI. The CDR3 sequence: CASSESRGGETQYF. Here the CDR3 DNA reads TGTGCCAGCAGTGAATCGCGGGGGGGTGAGACCCAGTACTTC.

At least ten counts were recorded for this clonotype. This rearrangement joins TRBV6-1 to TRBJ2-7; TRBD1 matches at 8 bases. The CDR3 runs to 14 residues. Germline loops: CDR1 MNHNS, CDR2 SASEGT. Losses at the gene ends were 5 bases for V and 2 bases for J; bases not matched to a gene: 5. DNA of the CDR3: TGTGCCAGCAGTAAGACAGGGGACGCCTACGAGCAGTACTTC. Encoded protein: CASSKTGDAYEQYF.

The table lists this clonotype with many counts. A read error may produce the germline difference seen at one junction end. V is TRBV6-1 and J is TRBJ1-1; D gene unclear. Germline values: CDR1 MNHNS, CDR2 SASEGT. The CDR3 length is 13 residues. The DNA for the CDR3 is TGTGCCAGCAGTAAAGCGACAAGGGATGAAGCTTTCTTT. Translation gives CASSKATRDEAFF.

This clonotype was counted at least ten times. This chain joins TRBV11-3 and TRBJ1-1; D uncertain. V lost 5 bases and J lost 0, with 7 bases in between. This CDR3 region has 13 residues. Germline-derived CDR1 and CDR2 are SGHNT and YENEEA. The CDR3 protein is CASSGWMNTEAFF. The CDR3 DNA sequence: TGTGCCAGCAGCGGGTGGATGAACACTGAAGCTTTCTTT.

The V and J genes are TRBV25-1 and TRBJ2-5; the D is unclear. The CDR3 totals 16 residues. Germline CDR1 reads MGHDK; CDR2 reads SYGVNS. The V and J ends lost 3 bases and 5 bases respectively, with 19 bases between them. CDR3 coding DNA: TGTGCCAGCAGTGAGCCTAGGCTTCCCAGTAGGGAGACCCAGTACTTC. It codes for CASSEPRLPSRETQYF.

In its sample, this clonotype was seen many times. The CDR3 sequence: CATSRERGSTEAFF. Written as DNA, the CDR3 is TGTGCCACCAGCAGAGAACGCGGCAGCACCGAAGCTTTCTTT. The chain is built from TRBV15 and TRBJ1-1, with unresolved D. The germline V gene encodes CDR1 LNHNV and CDR2 YYDKDF (reference sequence). This CDR3 is built from 14 residues. The V gene lost 0 bases and the J gene lost 8 bases, with 13 bases spanning the gap.

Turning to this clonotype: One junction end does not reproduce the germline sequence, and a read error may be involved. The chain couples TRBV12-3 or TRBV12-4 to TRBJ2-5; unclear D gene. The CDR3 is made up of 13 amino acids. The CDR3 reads CASSLTSQETKYF. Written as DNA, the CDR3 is TGTGCCAGCAGTTTGACCAGTCAAGAGACCAAGTACTTC.

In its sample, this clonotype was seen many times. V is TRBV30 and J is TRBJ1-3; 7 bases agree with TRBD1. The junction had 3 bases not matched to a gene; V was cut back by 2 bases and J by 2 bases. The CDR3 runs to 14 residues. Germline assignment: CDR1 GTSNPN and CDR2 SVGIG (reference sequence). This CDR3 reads CAWSYGQAGNTIYF. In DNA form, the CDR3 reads TGTGCCTGGAGTTACGGACAGGCTGGAAACACCATATATTTT.

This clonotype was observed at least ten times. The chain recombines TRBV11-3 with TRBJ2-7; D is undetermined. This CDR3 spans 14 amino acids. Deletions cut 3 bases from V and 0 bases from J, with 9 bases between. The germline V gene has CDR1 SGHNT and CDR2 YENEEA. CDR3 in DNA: TGTGCCAGCAGCTTTTCAAGGATCTCCTACGAGCAGTACTTC. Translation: CASSFSRISYEQYF.

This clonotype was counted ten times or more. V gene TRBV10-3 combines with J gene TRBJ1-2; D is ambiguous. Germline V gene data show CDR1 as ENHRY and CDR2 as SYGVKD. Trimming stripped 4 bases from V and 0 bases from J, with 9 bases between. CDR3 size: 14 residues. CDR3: CAISVSVTNYGYTF. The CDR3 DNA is TGTGCCATCAGTGTGAGTGTTACTAACTATGGCTACACCTTC.

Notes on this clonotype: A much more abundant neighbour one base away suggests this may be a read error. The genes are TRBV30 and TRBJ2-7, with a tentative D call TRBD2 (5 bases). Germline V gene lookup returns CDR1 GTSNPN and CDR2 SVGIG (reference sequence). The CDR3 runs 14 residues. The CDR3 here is CAGSVYPRSYEQYF. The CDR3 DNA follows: TGTGCCGGGAGTGTATACCCCCGCTCCTACGAGCAGTACTTC.

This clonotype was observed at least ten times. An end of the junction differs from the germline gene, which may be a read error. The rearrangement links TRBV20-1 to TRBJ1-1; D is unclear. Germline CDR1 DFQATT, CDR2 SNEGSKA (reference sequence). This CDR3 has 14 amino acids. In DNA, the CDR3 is TGCAGTGCAAATTACCGGGAGTCGAACACTGAAGTTTTCTTT. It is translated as CSANYRESNTEVFF.

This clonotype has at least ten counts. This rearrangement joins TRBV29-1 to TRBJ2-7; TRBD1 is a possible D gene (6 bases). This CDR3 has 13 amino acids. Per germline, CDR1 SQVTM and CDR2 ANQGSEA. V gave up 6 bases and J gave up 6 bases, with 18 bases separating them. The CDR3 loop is CSVIQGPPGEQYF. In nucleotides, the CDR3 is TGCAGCGTCATACAGGGCCCTCCTGGCGAGCAGTACTTC.

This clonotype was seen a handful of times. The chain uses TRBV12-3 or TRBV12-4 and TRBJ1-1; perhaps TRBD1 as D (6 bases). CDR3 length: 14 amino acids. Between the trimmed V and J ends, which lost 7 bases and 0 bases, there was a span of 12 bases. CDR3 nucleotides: TGTGCCAGCAAAACCCAGGGGATGAACACTGAAGCTTTCTTT. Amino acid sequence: CASKTQGMNTEAFF.

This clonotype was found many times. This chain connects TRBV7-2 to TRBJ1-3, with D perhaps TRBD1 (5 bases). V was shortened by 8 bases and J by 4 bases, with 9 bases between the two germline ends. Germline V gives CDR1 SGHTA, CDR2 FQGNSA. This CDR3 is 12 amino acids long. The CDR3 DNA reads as TGTGCCAGCGACCAGGGCGGAAACACCATATATTTT. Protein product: CASDQGGNTIYF.

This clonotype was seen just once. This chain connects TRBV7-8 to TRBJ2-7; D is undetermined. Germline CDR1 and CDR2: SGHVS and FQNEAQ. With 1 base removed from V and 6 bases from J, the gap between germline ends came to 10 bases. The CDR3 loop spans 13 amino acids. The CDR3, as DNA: TGTGCCAGCAGCTTAGTCCCCAATGTCGAGCAGTACTTC. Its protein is CASSLVPNVEQYF.

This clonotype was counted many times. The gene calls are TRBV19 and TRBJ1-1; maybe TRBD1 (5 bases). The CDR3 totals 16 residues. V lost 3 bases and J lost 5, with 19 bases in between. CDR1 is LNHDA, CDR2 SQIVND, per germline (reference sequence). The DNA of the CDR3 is TGTGCCAGTAGTATGCCGACCCAGGGCCCGAAAACTGAAGCTTTCTTT. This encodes CASSMPTQGPKTEAFF.

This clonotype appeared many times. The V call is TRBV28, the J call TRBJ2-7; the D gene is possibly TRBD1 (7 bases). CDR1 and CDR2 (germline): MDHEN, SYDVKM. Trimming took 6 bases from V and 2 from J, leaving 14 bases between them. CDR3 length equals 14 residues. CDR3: CASRPTGTPYEQYF. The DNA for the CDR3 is TGTGCCAGCAGGCCGACAGGGACTCCCTACGAGCAGTACTTC. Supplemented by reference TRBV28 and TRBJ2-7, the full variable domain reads DVKVTQSSRYLVKRTGEKVFLECVQDMDHENMFWYRQDPGLGLRLIYFSYDVKMKEKGDIPEGYSVSREKKERFSLILESASTNQTSMYLCASRPTGTPYEQYFGPGTRLTVT.

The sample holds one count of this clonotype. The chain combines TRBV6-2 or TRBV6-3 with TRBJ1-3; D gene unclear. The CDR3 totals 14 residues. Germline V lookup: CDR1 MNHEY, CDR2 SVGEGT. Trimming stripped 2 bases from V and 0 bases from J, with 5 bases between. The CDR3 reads CASSYGFSGNTIYF. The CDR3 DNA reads TGTGCCAGCAGTTACGGCTTCTCTGGAAACACCATATATTTT.

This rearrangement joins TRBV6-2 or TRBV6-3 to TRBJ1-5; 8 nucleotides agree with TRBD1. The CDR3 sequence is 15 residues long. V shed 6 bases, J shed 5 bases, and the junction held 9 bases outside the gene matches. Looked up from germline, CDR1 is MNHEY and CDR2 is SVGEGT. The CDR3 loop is CASSPGTGYYQPQHF. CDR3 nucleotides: TGTGCCAGCAGCCCCGGGACAGGATATTATCAGCCCCAGCATTTT.

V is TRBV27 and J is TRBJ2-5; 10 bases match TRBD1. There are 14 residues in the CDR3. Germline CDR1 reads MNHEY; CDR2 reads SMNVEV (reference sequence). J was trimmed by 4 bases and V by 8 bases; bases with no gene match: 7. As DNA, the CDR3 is TGTGCCAGCGGCGACAGGGGGCTGGGAGAGACCCAGTACTTC. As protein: CASGDRGLGETQYF.

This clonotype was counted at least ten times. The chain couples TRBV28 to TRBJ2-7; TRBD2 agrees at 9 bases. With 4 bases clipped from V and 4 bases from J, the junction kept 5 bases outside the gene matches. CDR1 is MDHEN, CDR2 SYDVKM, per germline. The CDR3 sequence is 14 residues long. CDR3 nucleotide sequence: TGTGCCAGCAGTTCTGCGGGGGGGCAGTACGAGCAGTACTTC. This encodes CASSSAGGQYEQYF.

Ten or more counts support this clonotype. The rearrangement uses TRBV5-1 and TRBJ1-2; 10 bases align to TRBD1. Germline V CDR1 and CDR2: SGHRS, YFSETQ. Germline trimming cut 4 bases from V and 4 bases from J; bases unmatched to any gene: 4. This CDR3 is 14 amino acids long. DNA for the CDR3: TGCGCCAGCAGCGCGGGACAGGGGACCTATGGCTACACCTTC. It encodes CASSAGQGTYGYTF.

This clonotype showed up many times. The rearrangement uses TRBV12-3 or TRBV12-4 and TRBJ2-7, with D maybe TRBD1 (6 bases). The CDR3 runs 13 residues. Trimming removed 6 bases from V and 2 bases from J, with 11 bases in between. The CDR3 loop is CASSSQGAYEQYF. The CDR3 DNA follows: TGTGCCAGCAGCTCACAGGGCGCCTACGAGCAGTACTTC.

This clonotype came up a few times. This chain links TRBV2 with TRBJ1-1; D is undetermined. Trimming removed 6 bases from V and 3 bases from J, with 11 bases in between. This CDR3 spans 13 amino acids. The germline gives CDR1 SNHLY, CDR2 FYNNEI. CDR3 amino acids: CASRTWEDTEAFF. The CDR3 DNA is TGTGCCAGCAGAACCTGGGAGGACACTGAAGCTTTCTTT.

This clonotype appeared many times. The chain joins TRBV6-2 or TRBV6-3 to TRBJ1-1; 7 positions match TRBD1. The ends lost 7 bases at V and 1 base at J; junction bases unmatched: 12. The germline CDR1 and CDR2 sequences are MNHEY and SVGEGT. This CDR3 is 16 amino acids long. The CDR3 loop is CASTYLAGTANTEAFF. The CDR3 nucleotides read TGTGCCAGCACCTACCTCGCCGGGACAGCGAACACTGAAGCTTTCTTT.

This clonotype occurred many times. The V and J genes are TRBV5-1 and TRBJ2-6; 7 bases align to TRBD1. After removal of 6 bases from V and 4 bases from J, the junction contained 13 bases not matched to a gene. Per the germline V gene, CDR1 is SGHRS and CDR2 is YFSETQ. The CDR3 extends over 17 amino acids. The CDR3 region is CASTNIDRGQGANVLTF. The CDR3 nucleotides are TGCGCCAGCACCAACATTGATAGGGGGCAGGGGGCCAACGTCCTGACTTTC.

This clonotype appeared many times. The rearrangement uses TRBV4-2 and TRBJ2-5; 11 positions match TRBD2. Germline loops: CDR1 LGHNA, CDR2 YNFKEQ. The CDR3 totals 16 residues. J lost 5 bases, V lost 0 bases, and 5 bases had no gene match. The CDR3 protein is CASSQELAGGLETQYF. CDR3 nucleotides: TGTGCCAGCAGCCAAGAATTAGCGGGAGGGTTGGAGACCCAGTACTTC.

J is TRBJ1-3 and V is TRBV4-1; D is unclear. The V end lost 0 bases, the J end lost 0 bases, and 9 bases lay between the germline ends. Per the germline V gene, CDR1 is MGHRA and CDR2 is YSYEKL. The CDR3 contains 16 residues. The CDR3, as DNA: TGCGCCAGCAGCCAAGATCGGAGGCCCTCTGGAAACACCATATATTTT. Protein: CASSQDRRPSGNTIYF.

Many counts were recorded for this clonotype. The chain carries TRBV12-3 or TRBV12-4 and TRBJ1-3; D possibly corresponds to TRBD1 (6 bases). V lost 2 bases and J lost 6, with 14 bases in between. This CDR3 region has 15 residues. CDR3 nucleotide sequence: TGTGCCAGCAGTTTATTCCCGACAGGCCTAAACACCATATATTTT. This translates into CASSLFPTGLNTIYF.